These 32 T cell receptor beta chains were all obtained from the same sample, sequenced in a study of cytomegalovirus exposure and HLA in healthy donors. 60 Vbeta and 13 Jbeta primers were used in PCR. Generated by immunoSEQ multiplex PCR, the TCRdb table keeps only in-frame clones and is missing some. The table shows approximately 110,000 clones, with more than 60% occurring only once. What was sequenced was PBMCs. The receptors come from a woman aged 40-49 years in good health and CMV-seropositive.

The V gene is TRBV9, the J gene TRBJ2-1; unclear D gene. Trimming shortened V by 0 bases and J by 10 bases, and 14 bases separated the two germline ends. This CDR3 is 14 amino acids long. Germline lookup yields CDR1 SGDLS and CDR2 YYNGEE. DNA for the CDR3: TGTGCCAGCAGCGTAGATTACTTCGCACGGGAGCAGTTCTTC. Translated: CASSVDYFAREQFF.

This clone was observed a few times. J is TRBJ1-5 and V is TRBV4-2; D gene ambiguous. The V end was cut by 0 bases, the J end by 0 bases, with 9 bases between. CDR1 LGHNA and CDR2 YNFKEQ come from the germline V gene. The CDR3 runs 16 residues. The CDR3 nucleotides are TGTGCCAGCAGCCAAGATTCTATGATTAGCAATCAGCCCCAGCATTTT. Translation gives CASSQDSMISNQPQHF.

The V and J genes are TRBV19 and TRBJ2-7, with a tentative D call TRBD2 (6 bases). This CDR3 region has 12 residues. Germline values: CDR1 LNHDA, CDR2 SQIVND (reference sequence). The V end was cut by 4 bases, the J end by 7 bases, with 11 bases between. CDR3 nucleotides: TGTGCCAGTAGTACTCTCGCGGGAGAGCAGTACTTC. This translates into CASSTLAGEQYF.

In regard to this clone: At the DNA level, this CDR3 is encoded by other sequences in the same sample as well. V usage is TRBV7-9 and J usage is TRBJ1-4, with TRBD1 matching over 9 bases. This CDR3 comprises 13 residues. The germline V gene encodes CDR1 SEHNR and CDR2 FQNEAQ (reference sequence). V lost 5 bases and J lost 6; bases outside the gene matches: 1. The CDR3 spells CASSDRGDEKLFF. CDR3 nucleotide sequence: TGTGCCAGCAGCGACAGGGGGGATGAAAAACTGTTTTTT.

V is TRBV28 and J is TRBJ2-5; D not certain. CDR1 is MDHEN and CDR2 is SYDVKM in the germline V gene. V was shortened by 3 bases and J by 2 bases, with 10 bases between the two germline ends. This CDR3 is 14 amino acids long. CDR3 in DNA: TGTGCCAGCAGTTTGCAGATAAGACAAGAGACCCAGTACTTC. Its protein is CASSLQIRQETQYF.

The J gene is TRBJ2-3, the V gene TRBV18, with 8 bases identical to TRBD1. Germline assignment: CDR1 KGHSH and CDR2 LQKENI. The V segment lost 3 bases and the J segment 6 bases; nucleotides outside the gene matches: 5. This CDR3 contains 14 residues. In DNA, the CDR3 is TGTGCCAGCTCACCGGACAGGGCGGGGGATACGCAGTATTTT. As protein: CASSPDRAGDTQYF.

The rearrangement links TRBV4-3 to TRBJ1-6; D might be TRBD1 (6 bases). The CDR3 spans 17 residues. V dropped 0 bases and J dropped 8 bases, with 17 bases sitting between them. CDR1 is LGHNA, CDR2 YSLEER, per germline. Here the CDR3 reads CASSQDLGGRRDSPLHF. CDR3 bases: TGCGCCAGCAGCCAAGATTTGGGGGGGCGAAGGGATTCACCCCTCCACTTT.

The CDR3 bases are TGTGCTAGTGGAACTTGGGCCGGGACTAGCGGGGGGCGCCCCACAGATACGCAGTATTTT. It yields the protein CASGTWAGTSGGRPTDTQYF. The V call is TRBV12-5, the J call TRBJ2-3; 15 nucleotides align to TRBD2. Trimming at V came to 6 bases and at J to 2 bases, leaving 15 bases not matched to a gene. This CDR3 spans 20 amino acids. Germline V gene data show CDR1 as LGHNT and CDR2 as FRNRAP.

This chain joins TRBV5-5 and TRBJ1-6; D is unclear. V was pared by 0 bases and J by 9 bases, with 13 bases between. The CDR3 spans 15 residues. Germline V gene lookup returns CDR1 SGHKS and CDR2 YYEKEE (reference sequence). CDR3 nucleotides: TGTGCCAGCAGCTTGGACATACCCTTGATTTCACCCCTCCACTTT. Translated, it gives CASSLDIPLISPLHF.

This clone was seen a single time. The chain uses TRBV6-1 and TRBJ2-2; no firm D call. The CDR3 extends over 11 amino acids. V gave up 4 bases and J gave up 7 bases, with 4 bases separating them. Per the germline V gene, CDR1 is MNHNS and CDR2 is SASEGT. For the CDR3, the DNA is TGTGCCAGCAGTGCGCGCGGGGAGCTGTTTTTT. Translated, it gives CASSARGELFF.

The V call is TRBV6-1, the J call TRBJ2-6; possible D gene TRBD1, 6 bases. V was clipped by 8 bases and J by 4 bases, with 15 bases between them. In germline, CDR1 is MNHNS, CDR2 SASEGT. The CDR3 is 15 amino acids. CDR3 nucleotide sequence: TGTGCCAGCGGGCGGGCAGGGGTCGGGGCCAACGTCCTGACTTTC. Translated: CASGRAGVGANVLTF.

The chain couples TRBV28 to TRBJ1-2; TRBD1 agrees at 8 bases. The CDR3 spans 13 residues. Germline-derived CDR1 and CDR2 are MDHEN and SYDVKM. V dropped 8 bases and J dropped 5; count of bases not matched to a gene: 7. CDR3 residues: CASGIGTGYGYTF. In DNA, the CDR3 is TGTGCCAGCGGAATAGGGACAGGTTATGGCTACACCTTC.

With respect to this clone: A junction end diverges from the germline sequence, so it may reflect a read error. The chain recombines TRBV7-9 with TRBJ2-5; D is possibly TRBD1 (5 bases). The closer fit of TRBJ2-7 to the DNA end suggests the J call may be wrong. This CDR3 contains 13 residues. Germline values: CDR1 SEHNR, CDR2 FQNEAQ (reference sequence). The CDR3 spells CSSSPGFTYEQYF. The CDR3 bases are TGTTCCAGCAGTCCAGGGTTTACGTACGAGCAGTACTTC.

This rearrangement joins TRBV6-1 to TRBJ2-2, with 13 nucleotides matching TRBD2. The V gene's germline CDR1 is MNHNS and CDR2 SASEGT. Trimming at V came to 3 bases and at J to 3 bases, leaving 4 bases not matched to a gene. The length of the CDR3 is 17 residues. The CDR3 region is CASSEGLAGRDTGELFF. CDR3 DNA sequence: TGTGCCAGCAGTGAGGGACTAGCGGGAAGGGACACCGGGGAGCTGTTTTTT.

The chain links TRBV2 to TRBJ2-5; D is perhaps TRBD2 (5 bases). The germline V gene encodes CDR1 SNHLY and CDR2 FYNNEI. The germline V and J ends were trimmed by 4 bases and 6 bases, with 12 bases remaining between them. The CDR3 has 13 residues. The CDR3 here is CASSAMGGQTQYF. As DNA, the CDR3 is TGTGCCAGCAGTGCTATGGGCGGGCAGACCCAGTACTTC.

The chain employs TRBV27 and TRBJ2-5; tentative D call: TRBD1 (6 bases). The CDR3 runs to 14 residues. The germline CDR1 and CDR2 sequences are MNHEY and SMNVEV (reference sequence). V gave up 5 bases and J gave up 1 base, with 11 bases separating them. The CDR3 nucleotides read TGTGCCAGCAGTGTAGACAGGTTCCAAGAGACCCAGTACTTC. Its protein product is CASSVDRFQETQYF.

This chain connects TRBV6-6 to TRBJ2-1; 9 bases are shared with TRBD1. The V gene's germline CDR1 is MNHNY and CDR2 SVGAGI (reference sequence). The length of the CDR3 is 15 residues. After removal of 6 bases from V and 3 bases from J, the junction contained 6 bases not matched to a gene. CDR3 in amino acids: CASSRTGVFYNEQFF. In nucleotides, the CDR3 is TGTGCCAGCAGCAGGACAGGGGTTTTCTACAATGAGCAGTTCTTC.

This sequence joins TRBV2 and TRBJ2-5; a weak D match, TRBD2 (6 bases). Germline CDR1 is SNHLY and CDR2 is FYNNEI. Trimming shortened V by 5 bases and J by 10 bases, and 17 bases separated the two germline ends. The CDR3 totals 13 residues. The CDR3 reads CASSSEAGKDQYF. DNA for the CDR3: TGTGCCAGCAGTTCGGAGGCGGGGAAAGACCAGTACTTC.

The chain joins TRBV4-2 to TRBJ1-4; D call uncertain. This CDR3 has 15 amino acids. Germline V gene data show CDR1 as LGHNA and CDR2 as YNFKEQ. Trimming shortened V by 1 base and J by 5 bases, and 11 bases separated the two germline ends. The CDR3 spells CASSQVRVANEKLFF. As DNA, the CDR3 is TGTGCCAGCAGCCAAGTGAGGGTCGCAAATGAAAAACTGTTTTTT.

The chain links TRBV28 to TRBJ1-6; D is unresolved. This CDR3 region has 14 residues. The germline V gene encodes CDR1 MDHEN and CDR2 SYDVKM. V was pared by 7 bases and J by 6 bases, with 13 bases between. CDR3 amino acids: CASMIGEGNSPLHF. Written as DNA, the CDR3 is TGTGCCAGCATGATTGGCGAGGGTAATTCACCCCTCCACTTT. The variable domain in full, with the rest retrieved from reference TRBV28 and TRBJ1-6, is DVKVTQSSRYLVKRTGEKVFLECVQDMDHENMFWYRQDPGLGLRLIYFSYDVKMKEKGDIPEGYSVSREKKERFSLILESASTNQTSMYLCASMIGEGNSPLHFGNGTRLTVT.

V usage is TRBV10-2 and J usage is TRBJ1-3; perhaps TRBD1 as D (5 bases). The CDR3 is 15 amino acids. The V end was cut by 6 bases, the J end by 0 bases, with 12 bases between. Germline V gene lookup returns CDR1 WSHSY and CDR2 SAAADI. This chain's CDR3 is CASSDWTRSGNTIYF. CDR3 bases: TGCGCCAGCAGCGATTGGACACGCTCTGGAAACACCATATATTTT.

The chain couples TRBV7-2 to TRBJ1-6; TRBD1 might be the D (6 bases). CDR3 length: 17 residues. Germline V lookup: CDR1 SGHTA, CDR2 FQGNSA. Trimming took 2 bases from V and 0 from J, leaving 11 bases between them. Here the CDR3 reads CASSLRGAGSYNSPLHF. The DNA of the CDR3 is TGTGCCAGCAGCTTACGGGGGGCAGGCTCCTATAATTCACCCCTCCACTTT.

CDR3 bases: TGCGCCAGCAGTGATGGGCTAGCGGCTCCCCAAGAGACCCAGTACTTC. This codes for CASSDGLAAPQETQYF. This chain connects TRBV10-2 to TRBJ2-5, with 7 bases lining up with TRBD2. Trimming cost V 3 bases and J 1 base; bases outside gene matches: 8. The CDR3 consists of 16 residues. CDR1 and CDR2 from the germline V gene are WSHSY and SAAADI.

V and J are TRBV4-3 and TRBJ1-3, with a possible D match to TRBD1 (5 bases). The V and J ends lost 0 bases and 3 bases respectively, with 9 bases between them. CDR1 LGHNA and CDR2 YSLEER come from the germline V gene. There are 15 residues in the CDR3. This CDR3 is CASSQDGGSGNTIYF. DNA for the CDR3: TGCGCCAGCAGCCAAGATGGGGGGAGTGGAAACACCATATATTTT.

As regards this clone: Germline and junction disagree at one end, which may indicate a read error. Other DNA variants within this sample encode the same CDR3. The V and J genes are TRBV28 and TRBJ1-2, with 8 bases that match TRBD1. CDR3 length: 13 amino acids. Germline CDR1 MDHEN, CDR2 SYDVKM. The CDR3 loop reads CASSRTGFYGYTF. The CDR3 DNA follows: TGTGCCAGCAGTCGGACAGGGTTCTATGGCTACACCTTT.

The genes are TRBV6-4 and TRBJ2-3; TRBD2 agrees at 7 bases. Germline CDR1 reads MRHNA; CDR2 reads SNTAGT. The CDR3 extends over 14 amino acids. J lost 2 bases, V lost 2 bases, and 1 base had no gene match. CDR3 DNA: TGTGCCAGCAGTGACGGGGGGGACACAGATACGCAGTATTTT. Translation: CASSDGGDTDTQYF.

This clone was detected only a few times. This chain joins TRBV4-1 and TRBJ2-7; 10 bases line up with TRBD1. The V gene's germline CDR1 is MGHRA and CDR2 YSYEKL. V shed 5 bases and J 4 bases; nucleotides not matched to a gene: 8. The CDR3 has 15 residues. CDR3 coding DNA: TGCGCCAGCAGCGAAGGACAGGGGGTTTCTTACGAGCAGTACTTC. This sequence encodes CASSEGQGVSYEQYF.

As regards this clone: The junction and the germline gene differ at one end; a read error may be behind it. This chain connects TRBV7-9 to TRBJ2-7; no firm D call. Germline V gene lookup returns CDR1 SEHNR and CDR2 FQNEAQ (reference sequence). This CDR3 is 11 amino acids long. CDR3 sequence reads: CSSSSSLEQYF. CDR3 in DNA: TGTTCCAGCAGCTCGAGCCTCGAGCAGTACTTC. Full variable domain (remainder filled in from reference TRBV7-9 and TRBJ2-7): DTGVSQNPRHKITKRGQNVTFRCDPISEHNRLYWYRQTLGQGPEFLTYFQNEAQLEKSRLLSDRFSAERPKGSFSTLEIQRTEQGDSAMYLCSSSSSLEQYFGPGTRLTVT.

This clone was seen a handful of times. The chain recombines TRBV29-1 with TRBJ1-1, with a weak D call TRBD1 (6 bases). The V end was cut by 5 bases, the J end by 1 base, with 14 bases between. Per germline, CDR1 SQVTM and CDR2 ANQGSEA. This CDR3 comprises 14 residues. CDR3 region: CSVIRTVRNTEAFF. As DNA, the CDR3 is TGCAGCGTTATTCGGACAGTACGGAACACTGAAGCTTTCTTT.

This clone was recorded a few times. This chain links TRBV7-9 with TRBJ1-5; no firm D call. The CDR3 contains 15 residues. CDR1 is SEHNR, CDR2 FQNEAQ, per germline (reference sequence). V gave up 5 bases and J gave up 1 base, with 12 bases separating them. The CDR3 spells CASSAYRGSNQPQHF. For the CDR3, the DNA is TGTGCCAGCAGCGCCTACAGAGGGAGCAATCAGCCCCAGCATTTT.

V and J are TRBV13 and TRBJ2-7, with TRBD2 as a possible D gene (6 bases). This CDR3 spans 17 amino acids. Germline loops: CDR1 PRHDT, CDR2 FYEKMQ (reference sequence). V was pared by 5 bases and J by 6 bases, with 26 bases between. CDR3 residues: CASSRLEGAGPASEQYF. Here the CDR3 DNA reads TGTGCCAGCAGCCGATTGGAGGGCGCGGGGCCGGCCTCCGAGCAGTACTTC.

The V call is TRBV18, the J call TRBJ2-7; 7 positions agree with TRBD1. CDR1 and CDR2 from the germline V gene are KGHSH and LQKENI. This CDR3 spans 18 amino acids. After removal of 0 bases from V and 4 bases from J, the junction contained 15 bases not matched to a gene. CDR3 region: CASSPPGRGRGRRYEQYF. The DNA of the CDR3 is TGTGCCAGCTCACCACCCGGTCGGGGCAGGGGGAGAAGATACGAGCAGTACTTC.